This passage covers 9 T cell receptor beta chains from one sample sequenced in a study of blood T cell repertoires in COVID-19. Sequencing was performed with immunoSEQ multiplex PCR; in TCRdb, only in-frame clones are kept and a portion is missing. The sample has around 95,000 clones, more than 75% seen once. The sample consisted of peripheral blood. All receptors come from a man aged 25 to 45 in a cohort sampled during active COVID-19.

The V gene is TRBV7-6, the J gene TRBJ2-1; TRBD2 matches at 7 bases. Germline CDR1 is SGHVS and CDR2 is FNYEAQ. CDR3 length: 15 residues. J gave up 3 bases and V 3 bases, and 5 bases lay outside the gene matches. The CDR3 region is CASSFGGGYYNEQFF. Written as DNA, the CDR3 is TGTGCCAGCAGCTTTGGCGGGGGTTACTACAATGAGCAGTTCTTC.

V is TRBV6-6 and J is TRBJ2-1, with TRBD2 identical over 9 bases. This CDR3 has 16 residues. J was trimmed by 5 bases and V by 6 bases; bases with no gene match: 11. In germline, CDR1 is MNHNY, CDR2 SVGAGI (reference sequence). The CDR3: CASRPQGAGGDNEQFF. CDR3 DNA sequence: TGTGCCAGCAGACCCCAGGGAGCGGGGGGCGACAATGAGCAGTTCTTC.

J is TRBJ2-7 and V is TRBV7-2, with unresolved D. Trimming pared 8 bases from V and 2 bases from J, leaving 10 bases between. This CDR3 spans 12 amino acids. Germline V gene data show CDR1 as SGHTA and CDR2 as FQGNSA. The CDR3 DNA sequence: TGTGCCAGCCTGCTATTACCCTACGAGCAGTACTTC. Translation gives CASLLLPYEQYF.

CDR3 sequence: CASSYNRAPLTSGPGNEQFF. CDR3 sequence (DNA): TGTGCCAGCAGCTACAACAGGGCTCCCCTGACTAGCGGGCCGGGCAATGAGCAGTTCTTC. J is TRBJ2-1 and V is TRBV6-6; TRBD2 matches at 10 bases. J lost 6 bases, V lost 6 bases, and 23 bases had no gene match. This CDR3 has 20 residues. From germline, CDR1 is MNHNY and CDR2 SVGAGI (reference sequence).

This clone was seen just once. The rearrangement links TRBV30 to TRBJ2-2; 12 bases line up with TRBD2. Germline values: CDR1 GTSNPN, CDR2 SVGIG (reference sequence). The V gene end was trimmed by 1 base and the J gene end by 2 bases; junction bases not matched to a gene: 5. The CDR3 extends over 17 amino acids. The CDR3 spells CAWSELAGGFNTGELFF. The CDR3, as DNA: TGTGCCTGGAGTGAACTAGCGGGGGGTTTTAACACCGGGGAGCTGTTTTTT. The entire variable domain, with the rest obtained from reference TRBV30 and TRBJ2-2, is as follows: SQTIHQWPATLVQPVGSPLSLECTVEGTSNPNLYWYRQAAGRGLQLLFYSVGIGQISSEVPQNLSASRPQDRQFILSSKKLLLSDSGFYLCAWSELAGGFNTGELFFGEGSRLTVL.

Concerning this clone itself: One junction end disagrees with the germline gene, perhaps due to a read error. CDR3 DNA: TGTGCCACTTACAGCCAAGGGACAGTACCAATCTTC. Its protein is CATYSQGTVPIF. The genes are TRBV19 and TRBJ2-1; 7 bases align to TRBD1. There are 12 residues in the CDR3. Looked up from germline, CDR1 is LNHDA and CDR2 is SQIVND (reference sequence).

V and J are TRBV7-2 and TRBJ1-5; D gene unclear. CDR1 and CDR2 from the germline V gene are SGHTA and FQGNSA. V lost 5 bases to trimming and J lost 0 bases, with 14 bases between them. This CDR3 has 16 amino acids. This CDR3 is CASSVTNPGSNQPQHF. CDR3 nucleotides: TGTGCCAGCAGCGTCACAAACCCGGGTAGCAATCAGCCCCAGCATTTT.

V usage is TRBV2 and J usage is TRBJ1-5; maybe TRBD1 (5 bases). This CDR3 region has 15 residues. V lost 8 bases, J lost 0 bases, and 14 bases lay in between. Germline V gene sequence: CDR1 SNHLY, CDR2 FYNNEI. Here the CDR3 reads CASSAGPYSNQPQHF. CDR3 in DNA: TGTGCCAGCTCGGCAGGGCCCTATAGCAATCAGCCCCAGCATTTT.

The CDR3 DNA reads TGTGCCACCAGTGCTGTCACAGGGGGTGGCACAGATACGCAGTATTTT. Its protein product is CATSAVTGGGTDTQYF. The chain couples TRBV24-1 to TRBJ2-3; 8 positions agree with TRBD1. This CDR3 spans 16 amino acids. J lost 1 base, V lost 5 bases, and 7 bases had no gene match. The V gene's germline CDR1 is KGHDR and CDR2 SFDVKD.